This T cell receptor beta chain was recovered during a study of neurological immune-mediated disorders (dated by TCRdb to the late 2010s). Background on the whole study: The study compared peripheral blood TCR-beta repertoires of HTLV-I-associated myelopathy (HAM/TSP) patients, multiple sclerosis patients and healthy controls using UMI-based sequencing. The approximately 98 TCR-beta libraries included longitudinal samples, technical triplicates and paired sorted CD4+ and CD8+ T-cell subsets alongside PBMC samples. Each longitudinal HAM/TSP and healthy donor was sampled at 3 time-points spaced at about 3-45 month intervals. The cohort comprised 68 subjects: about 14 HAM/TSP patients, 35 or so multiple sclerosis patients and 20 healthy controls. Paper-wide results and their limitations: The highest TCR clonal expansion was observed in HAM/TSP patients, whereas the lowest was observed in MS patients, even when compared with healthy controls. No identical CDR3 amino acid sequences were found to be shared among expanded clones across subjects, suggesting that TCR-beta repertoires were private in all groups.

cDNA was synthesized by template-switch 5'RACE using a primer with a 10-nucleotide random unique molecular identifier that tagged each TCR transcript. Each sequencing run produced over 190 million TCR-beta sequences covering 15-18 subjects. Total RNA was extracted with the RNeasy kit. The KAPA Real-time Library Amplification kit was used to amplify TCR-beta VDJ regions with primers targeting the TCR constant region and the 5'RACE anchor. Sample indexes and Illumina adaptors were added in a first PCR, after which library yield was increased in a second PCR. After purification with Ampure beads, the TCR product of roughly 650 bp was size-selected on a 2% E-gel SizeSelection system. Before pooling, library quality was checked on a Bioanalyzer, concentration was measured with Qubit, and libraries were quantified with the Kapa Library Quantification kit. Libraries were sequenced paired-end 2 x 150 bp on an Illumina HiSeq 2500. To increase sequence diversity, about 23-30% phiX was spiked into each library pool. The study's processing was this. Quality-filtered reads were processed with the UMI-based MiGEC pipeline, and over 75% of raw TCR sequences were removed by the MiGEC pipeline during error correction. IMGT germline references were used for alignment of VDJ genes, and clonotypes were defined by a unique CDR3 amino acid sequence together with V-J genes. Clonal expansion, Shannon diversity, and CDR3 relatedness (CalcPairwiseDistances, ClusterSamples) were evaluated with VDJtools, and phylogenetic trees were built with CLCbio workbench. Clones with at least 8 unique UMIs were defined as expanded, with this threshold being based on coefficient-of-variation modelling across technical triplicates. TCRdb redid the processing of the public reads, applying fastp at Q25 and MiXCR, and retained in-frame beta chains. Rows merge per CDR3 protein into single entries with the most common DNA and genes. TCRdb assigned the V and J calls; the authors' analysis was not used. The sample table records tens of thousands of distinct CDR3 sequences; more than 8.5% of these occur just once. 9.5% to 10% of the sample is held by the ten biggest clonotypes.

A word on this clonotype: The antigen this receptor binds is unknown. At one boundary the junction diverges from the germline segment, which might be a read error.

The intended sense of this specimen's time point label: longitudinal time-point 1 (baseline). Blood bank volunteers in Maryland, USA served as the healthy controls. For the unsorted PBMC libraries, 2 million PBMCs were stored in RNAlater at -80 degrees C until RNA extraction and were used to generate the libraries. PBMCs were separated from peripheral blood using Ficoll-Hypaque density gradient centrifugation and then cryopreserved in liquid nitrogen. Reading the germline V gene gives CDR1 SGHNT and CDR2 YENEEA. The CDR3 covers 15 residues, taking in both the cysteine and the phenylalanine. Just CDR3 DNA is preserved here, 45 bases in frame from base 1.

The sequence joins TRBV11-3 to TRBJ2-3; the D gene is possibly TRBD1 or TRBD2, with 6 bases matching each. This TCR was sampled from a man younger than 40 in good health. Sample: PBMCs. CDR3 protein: CASILLGGTGDTQYF. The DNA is TGTGCCAGCATCTTACTCGGGGGCACCGGGGATACGCAGTATTTT.